The 6 T cell receptor beta chains reported below all come from one sample, sequenced in a study of OX40 agonist ivuxolimab in advanced cancers. Library creation used the immunoSEQ multiplex PCR assay. TCRdb provides this immuneACCESS table in a form limited to in-frame rearrangements. Some clones are lacking; in checked studies, under half of them reflect an unresolved V gene, and why the rest are absent is not known. Across this sample there are 89,000 or so clones, with just over 85% seen only once. The ten largest make up 0.75% to 0.9% of the sample. The sample in question was CD4+ or CD8+ T cells sorted from blood, obtained in a trial of the OX40 agonist ivuxolimab. These receptors were taken from an adult with an advanced solid tumor such as melanoma, head and neck, liver or kidney cancer.

The V call is TRBV27, the J call TRBJ2-1; 12 bases align to TRBD2. Germline CDR1 and CDR2: MNHEY and SMNVEV (reference sequence). This CDR3 contains 18 residues. V was pared by 4 bases and J by 4 bases, with 11 bases of the junction left unmatched. The CDR3, as DNA: TGTGCCAGCAGTTCATTACTAGCGGGAGGCTCCCCGTACAATGAGCAGTTCTTC. This encodes CASSSLLAGGSPYNEQFF.

The chain recombines TRBV6-4 with TRBJ2-1, with D unresolved. CDR1 MRHNA and CDR2 SNTAGT come from the germline V gene. The ends were cut back, 6 bases at V and 7 bases at J, with 16 bases in the middle. The CDR3 has 14 residues. The CDR3 region has the DNA TGTGCCAGCAGCGAGGAGCAGTCCTTGAATGAGCAGTTCTTC. Protein: CASSEEQSLNEQFF.

The rearrangement joins TRBV5-1 to TRBJ1-5; D unclear. Deletions cut 4 bases from V and 0 bases from J, with 8 bases between. The CDR3 is 14 residues long. CDR1 SGHRS and CDR2 YFSETQ come from the germline V gene. CDR3 nucleotides: TGCGCCAGCAGCCCCGGCCTTAGCAATCAGCCCCAGCATTTT. Amino acid sequence: CASSPGLSNQPQHF. The full variable domain, rest sourced from reference TRBV5-1 and TRBJ1-5, is KAGVTQTPRYLIKTRGQQVTLSCSPISGHRSVSWYQQTPGQGLQFLFEYFSETQRNKGNFPGRFSGRQFSNSRSEMNVSTLELGDSALYLCASSPGLSNQPQHFGDGTRLSIL.

V gene TRBV28 combines with J gene TRBJ2-5, with 14 bases fitting TRBD2. CDR3 length equals 17 residues. The trim removed 4 bases at V and 6 bases at J, leaving 10 bases unmatched. Germline V CDR1 and CDR2: MDHEN, SYDVKM. DNA for the CDR3: TGTGCCAGCAGTTCCGCTTTCGGGACTAGCGGGAGCAAGACCCAGTACTTC. Protein product: CASSSAFGTSGSKTQYF.

This chain connects TRBV7-2 to TRBJ2-7; D is possibly TRBD2 (7 bases). The germline gives CDR1 SGHTA, CDR2 FQGNSA. Trimming pared 6 bases from V and 6 bases from J, leaving 24 bases between. This CDR3 region has 16 residues. This chain's CDR3 is CASSQGPGGGSPEQYF. The CDR3 nucleotides are TGTGCCAGCAGTCAAGGGCCGGGGGGCGGTAGTCCCGAGCAGTACTTC.

This clone was counted a single time. The chain has TRBV5-1 and TRBJ1-4; D remains ambiguous. The V end lost 0 bases, the J end lost 3 bases, and 15 bases lay between the germline ends. The CDR3 loop spans 17 amino acids. Per germline, CDR1 SGHRS and CDR2 YFSETQ. Here the CDR3 reads CASSLALGDSANEKLFF. The DNA of the CDR3 is TGCGCCAGCAGCTTGGCCCTCGGGGATTCTGCTAATGAAAAACTGTTTTTT. Based on the CDR3 plus reference TRBV5-1 and TRBJ1-4, the full variable domain is KAGVTQTPRYLIKTRGQQVTLSCSPISGHRSVSWYQQTPGQGLQFLFEYFSETQRNKGNFPGRFSGRQFSNSRSEMNVSTLELGDSALYLCASSLALGDSANEKLFFGSGTQLSVL.